What follows are 15 T cell receptor beta chains derived from one specimen sequenced in a study of human T cells and chemical hapten exposure. TCRdb re-analysed the RACE reads in MiXCR, keeping a single row per CDR3 protein. Here the sample spans 50,000 to 75,000 distinct CDR3 sequences, approximately 11% being singletons. The time point here: patch test 3, about 24 weeks after DPC sensitization. Treatment in this sample: therapeutic diphenylcyclopropenone sensitization with weekly scalp DPC. This sample comprised whole blood, obtained in connection with sensitization to the hapten diphenylcyclopropenone (DPC). These TCRs come from a woman in her twenties or thirties with alopecia areata. Some clones in this sample may be carry-over from other donors' samples.

This clonotype was seen many times. The chain has TRBV29-1 and TRBJ2-3, with 11 bases lining up with TRBD2. The CDR3 extends over 15 amino acids. V lost 6 bases and J lost 3; bases outside the gene matches: 8. Germline CDR1 is SQVTM and CDR2 is ANQGSEA. CDR3 nucleotide sequence: TGCAGCGTACAGCCCGGGACTAGCGGAACAGATACGCAGTATTTT. It codes for CSVQPGTSGTDTQYF.

The genes are TRBV30 and TRBJ1-1; D is undetermined. The CDR3 extends over 13 amino acids. Germline values: CDR1 GTSNPN, CDR2 SVGIG (reference sequence). V gave up 4 bases and J gave up 4 bases, with 13 bases separating them. The CDR3 sequence: CAWNNNVGTEAFF. DNA of the CDR3: TGTGCCTGGAATAACAACGTTGGCACTGAAGCTTTCTTT.

The table lists this clonotype with a few counts. The J gene is TRBJ1-5, the V gene TRBV7-2; D is possibly TRBD1 (6 bases). Germline assignment: CDR1 SGHTA and CDR2 FQGNSA. V dropped 1 base and J dropped 4 bases, with 11 bases sitting between them. The CDR3 runs 15 residues. DNA for the CDR3: TGTGCCAGCAGCTTAGAGGGGGGCCTAAATCAGCCCCAGCATTTT. Its translation is CASSLEGGLNQPQHF.

V gene TRBV7-2 combines with J gene TRBJ2-7, with TRBD2 matching 7 bases. CDR3 length equals 14 residues. Germline CDR1 is SGHTA and CDR2 is FQGNSA. J lost 2 bases, V lost 3 bases, and 4 bases had no gene match. CDR3 nucleotide sequence: TGTGCCAGCAGCTTGGCGCGGGAGACCTACGAGCAGTACTTC. Amino acids: CASSLARETYEQYF.

The genes are TRBV5-1 and TRBJ1-5; D perhaps matches TRBD1 (5 bases). The germline V gene encodes CDR1 SGHRS and CDR2 YFSETQ. The CDR3 extends over 15 amino acids. V lost 0 bases and J lost 1, with 8 bases in between. CDR3 in DNA: TGCGCCAGCAGCTTGGGGGGCGCGAGCAATCAGCCCCAGCATTTT. This encodes CASSLGGASNQPQHF.

This clonotype was picked up a small number of times. This chain links TRBV18 with TRBJ1-1, with 8 bases aligning to TRBD1. The CDR3 has 15 residues. Trimming took 3 bases from V and 4 from J; bases not matched to a gene: 7. The germline CDR1 and CDR2 sequences are KGHSH and LQKENI. Here the CDR3 reads CASSPYQGAGTEAFF. Written as DNA, the CDR3 is TGTGCCAGCTCACCTTACCAGGGGGCCGGCACTGAAGCTTTCTTT.

This clonotype was detected a few times. The rearrangement links TRBV7-2 to TRBJ2-2, with 8 nucleotides matching TRBD2. V trimming: 2 bases; J trimming: 5 bases; junction bases outside the gene matches: 10. The CDR3 is 17 amino acids. Germline CDR1 SGHTA, CDR2 FQGNSA. In DNA form, the CDR3 reads TGTGCCAGCAGCTTACTAGCGGGCGGATCGTGGACCGGGGAGCTGTTTTTT. The encoded protein is CASSLLAGGSWTGELFF.

The CDR3 nucleotides are TGTGCCAGCAGCTCCCCGGGACGAGGAAGCTCCTACGAGCAGTACTTC. Protein sequence: CASSSPGRGSSYEQYF. V and J are TRBV28 and TRBJ2-7; D assignment may be TRBD1 or TRBD2 (5 bases each). Germline CDR1 reads MDHEN; CDR2 reads SYDVKM. V gave up 6 bases and J gave up 0 bases, with 18 bases separating them. The CDR3 has 16 amino acids.

This clonotype showed up just a few times. The J gene is TRBJ2-5, the V gene TRBV5-1, with D tentatively TRBD2 (5 bases). This CDR3 is 14 amino acids long. V gave up 0 bases and J gave up 1 base, with 7 bases separating them. The V gene's germline CDR1 is SGHRS and CDR2 YFSETQ. The CDR3 coding sequence is TGCGCCAGCAGCTTGGGGACTGGCCAAGAGACCCAGTACTTC. Amino acid sequence: CASSLGTGQETQYF.

This clonotype was counted many times. The chain is built from TRBV5-1 and TRBJ2-1; D gene ambiguous. CDR3 length: 14 residues. Germline V gives CDR1 SGHRS, CDR2 YFSETQ. The ends were cut back, 4 bases at V and 0 bases at J, with 8 bases in the middle. Here the CDR3 reads CASSPPDSYNEQFF. The DNA of the CDR3 is TGCGCCAGCAGCCCGCCGGACTCCTACAATGAGCAGTTCTTC. Together with reference TRBV5-1 and TRBJ2-1, the CDR3 gives the full variable domain: KAGVTQTPRYLIKTRGQQVTLSCSPISGHRSVSWYQQTPGQGLQFLFEYFSETQRNKGNFPGRFSGRQFSNSRSEMNVSTLELGDSALYLCASSPPDSYNEQFFGPGTRLTVL.

The chain recombines TRBV11-2 with TRBJ2-7, with a possible D match to TRBD2 (7 bases). Between the trimmed V and J ends, which lost 5 bases and 3 bases, there was a span of 20 bases. Germline loops: CDR1 SGHAT, CDR2 FQNNGV. The CDR3 is 16 residues long. The CDR3 loop reads CASSPGGYRVFYEQYF. The DNA for the CDR3 is TGTGCCAGCAGCCCGGGGGGCTACAGGGTTTTCTACGAGCAGTACTTC.

This clonotype occurred a few times. The chain joins TRBV7-8 to TRBJ1-4; D unresolved. The germline V gene encodes CDR1 SGHVS and CDR2 FQNEAQ. CDR3 length: 12 amino acids. The V end was cut by 5 bases, the J end by 4 bases, with 5 bases between. The CDR3 reads CASSRLNEKLFF. The CDR3 region has the DNA TGTGCCAGCAGCCGTCTTAATGAAAAACTGTTTTTT. The variable domain in full, completed from reference TRBV7-8 and TRBJ1-4, reads GAGVSQSPRYKVAKRGQDVALRCDPISGHVSLFWYQQALGQGPEFLTYFQNEAQLDKSGLPSDRFFAERPEGSVSTLKIQRTQQEDSAVYLCASSRLNEKLFFGSGTQLSVL.

The chain is built from TRBV20-1 and TRBJ2-1; a possible D gene is TRBD1 (6 bases). V lost 5 bases and J lost 4, with 12 bases in between. CDR1 DFQATT and CDR2 SNEGSKA come from the germline V gene (reference sequence). This CDR3 is 13 amino acids long. This CDR3 reads CSAQRQVYNEQFF. CDR3 nucleotide sequence: TGCAGTGCTCAAAGACAGGTTTACAATGAGCAGTTCTTC.

The chain uses TRBV18 and TRBJ2-7, with 7 bases lining up with TRBD1. The germline V gene encodes CDR1 KGHSH and CDR2 LQKENI. This CDR3 contains 16 residues. V gave up 5 bases and J gave up 0 bases; unmatched junction bases: 10. CDR3 nucleotide sequence: TGTGCCAGCTCAAGGGACAGCTCTAGAAGCTCCTACGAGCAGTACTTC. Its translation is CASSRDSSRSSYEQYF. The entire variable domain, with the rest obtained from reference TRBV18 and TRBJ2-7, is as follows: NAGVMQNPRHLVRRRGQEARLRCSPMKGHSHVYWYRQLPEEGLKFMVYLQKENIIDESGMPKERFSAEFPKEGPSILRIQQVVRGDSAAYFCASSRDSSRSSYEQYFGPGTRLTVT.

This clonotype occurred a few times. The chain joins TRBV5-4 to TRBJ1-6; D uncertain. This CDR3 contains 15 residues. Germline CDR1 SGHNT, CDR2 YYREEE (reference sequence). Between the trimmed V and J ends, which lost 0 bases and 6 bases, there was a span of 10 bases. The CDR3: CASSLGASSNSPLHF. In nucleotides, the CDR3 is TGTGCCAGCAGCTTGGGGGCTTCGTCTAATTCACCCCTCCACTTT.